This T cell receptor beta chain was captured in a study of beta chain features in type 1 diabetes. The sequenced template was cDNA made from the entire isolated RNA. The protocol was immunoSEQ multiplex PCR, while the TCRdb copy is restricted to in-frame clones and leaves out a portion. Of over 700,000 clones listed, about a sixth are singletons. The CDR3 contains 13 residues. V lost 3 bases to trimming and J lost 5 bases, with 9 bases between them. Germline values: CDR1 KGHSH, CDR2 LQKENI. The clonotype originates from a woman aged 18-29 years in good health. The chain combines TRBV18 with TRBJ2-3; no definite D call. Sample: naive CD4+ T cells from blood. CDR3 coding DNA: TGTGCCAGCTCACCCCAGGACGAAGATACGCAGTATTTT. Amino acids: CASSPQDEDTQYF.